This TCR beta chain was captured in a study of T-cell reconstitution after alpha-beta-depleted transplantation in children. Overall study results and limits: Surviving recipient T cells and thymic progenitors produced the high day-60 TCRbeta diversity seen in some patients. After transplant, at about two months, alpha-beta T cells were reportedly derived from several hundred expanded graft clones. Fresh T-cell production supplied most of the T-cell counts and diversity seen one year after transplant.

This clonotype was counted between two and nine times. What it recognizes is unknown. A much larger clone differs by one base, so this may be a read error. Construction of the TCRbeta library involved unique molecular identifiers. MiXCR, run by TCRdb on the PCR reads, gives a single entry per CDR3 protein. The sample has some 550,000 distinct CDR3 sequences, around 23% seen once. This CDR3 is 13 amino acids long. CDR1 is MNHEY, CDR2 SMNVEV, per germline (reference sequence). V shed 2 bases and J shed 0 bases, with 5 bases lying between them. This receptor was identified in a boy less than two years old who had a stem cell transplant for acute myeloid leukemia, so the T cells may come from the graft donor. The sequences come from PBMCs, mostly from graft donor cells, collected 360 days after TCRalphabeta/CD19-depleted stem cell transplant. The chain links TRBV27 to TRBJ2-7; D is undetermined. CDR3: CASSLKISYEQYF. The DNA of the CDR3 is TGTGCCAGCAGTTTAAAGATCTCCTACGAGCAGTACTTC.